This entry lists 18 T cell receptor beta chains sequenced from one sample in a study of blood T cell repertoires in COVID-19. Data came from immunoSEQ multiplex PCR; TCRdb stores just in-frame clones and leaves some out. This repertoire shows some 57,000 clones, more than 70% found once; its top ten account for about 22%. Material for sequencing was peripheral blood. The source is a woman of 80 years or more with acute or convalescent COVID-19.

Written as DNA, the CDR3 is TGTGCCAGTCTTAGGACAGGGGGAAGCTACACCTTC. Residues: CASLRTGGSYTF. The chain joins TRBV19 to TRBJ1-2; 10 nucleotides match TRBD1. This CDR3 is 12 amino acids long. Germline CDR1 LNHDA, CDR2 SQIVND (reference sequence). With V trimmed by 8 bases and J by 9 bases, 6 bases remained unmatched.

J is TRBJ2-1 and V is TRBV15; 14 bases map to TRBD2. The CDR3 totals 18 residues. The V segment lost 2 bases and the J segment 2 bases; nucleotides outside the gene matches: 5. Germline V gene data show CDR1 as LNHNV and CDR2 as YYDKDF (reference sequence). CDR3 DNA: TGTGCCACCAGCAGAATGACTAGCGGGAGGGCCACCTACAATGAGCAGTTCTTC. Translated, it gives CATSRMTSGRATYNEQFF.

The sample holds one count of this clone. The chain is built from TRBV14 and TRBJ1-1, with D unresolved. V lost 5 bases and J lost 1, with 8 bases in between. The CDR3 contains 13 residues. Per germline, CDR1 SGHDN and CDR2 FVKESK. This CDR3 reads CASSFRGNTEAFF. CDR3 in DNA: TGTGCCAGCAGCTTTCGCGGGAACACTGAAGCTTTCTTT.

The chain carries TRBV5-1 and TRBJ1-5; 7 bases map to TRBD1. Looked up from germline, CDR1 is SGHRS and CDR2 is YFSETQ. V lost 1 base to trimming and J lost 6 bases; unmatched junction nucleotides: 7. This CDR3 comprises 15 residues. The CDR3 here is CASSLRGGESQPQHF. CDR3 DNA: TGCGCCAGCAGCTTGAGAGGGGGCGAATCTCAGCCCCAGCATTTT.

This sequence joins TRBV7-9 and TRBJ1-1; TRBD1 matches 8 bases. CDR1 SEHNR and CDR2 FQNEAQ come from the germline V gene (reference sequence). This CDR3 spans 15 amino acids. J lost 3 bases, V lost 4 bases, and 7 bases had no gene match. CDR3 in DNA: TGTGCCAGCAGCTCATGGGCAGGGGGCTACACTGAAGCTTTCTTT. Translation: CASSSWAGGYTEAFF.

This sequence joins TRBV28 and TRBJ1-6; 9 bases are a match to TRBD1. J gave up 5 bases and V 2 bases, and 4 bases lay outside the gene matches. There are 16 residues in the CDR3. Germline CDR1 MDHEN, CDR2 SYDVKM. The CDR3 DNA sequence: TGTGCCAGCAGTTTAGACAGGGGGTTTGATAATTCACCCCTCCACTTT. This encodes CASSLDRGFDNSPLHF.

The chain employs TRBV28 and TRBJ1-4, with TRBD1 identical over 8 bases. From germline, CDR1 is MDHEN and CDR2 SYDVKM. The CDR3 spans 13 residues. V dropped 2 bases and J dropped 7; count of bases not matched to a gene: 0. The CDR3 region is CASSLDRGEKLFF. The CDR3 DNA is TGTGCCAGCAGTTTAGACAGGGGTGAAAAACTGTTTTTT.

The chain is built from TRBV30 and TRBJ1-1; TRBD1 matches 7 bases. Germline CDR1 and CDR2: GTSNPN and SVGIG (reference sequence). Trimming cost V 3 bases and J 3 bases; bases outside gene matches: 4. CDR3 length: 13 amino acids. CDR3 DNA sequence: TGTGCCTGGAGCAGGGGGGCCGACACTGAAGCTTTCTTT. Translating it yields CAWSRGADTEAFF.

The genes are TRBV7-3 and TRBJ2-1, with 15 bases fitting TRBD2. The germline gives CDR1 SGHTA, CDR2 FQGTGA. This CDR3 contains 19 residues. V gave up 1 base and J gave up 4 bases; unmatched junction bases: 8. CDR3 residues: CASSLRGGLAGGIYNEQFF. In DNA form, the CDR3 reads TGTGCCAGCAGCTTAAGGGGCGGACTAGCGGGAGGGATATACAATGAGCAGTTCTTC. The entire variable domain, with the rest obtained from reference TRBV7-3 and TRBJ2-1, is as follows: GAGVSQTPSNKVTEKGKYVELRCDPISGHTALYWYRQSLGQGPEFLIYFQGTGAADDSGLPNDRFFAVRPEGSVSTLKIQRTERGDSAVYLCASSLRGGLAGGIYNEQFFGPGTRLTVL.

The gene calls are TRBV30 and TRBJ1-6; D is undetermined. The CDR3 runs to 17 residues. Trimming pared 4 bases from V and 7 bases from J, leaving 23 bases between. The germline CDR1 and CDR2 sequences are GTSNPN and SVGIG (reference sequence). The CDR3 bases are TGTGCCTGGAATTTTCGAGGGTCCTCTGGTAAAAATTCACCCCTCCACTTT. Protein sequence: CAWNFRGSSGKNSPLHF.

This chain's CDR3 is CASSQSPGQGRNSPLHF. In DNA, the CDR3 is TGTGCCAGCAGCCAATCTCCGGGACAGGGCAGAAATTCACCCCTCCACTTT. The rearrangement uses TRBV14 and TRBJ1-6, with 9 bases that match TRBD1. Unmatched junction bases numbered 9, after V lost 2 bases and J lost 7 bases. CDR1 and CDR2 from the germline V gene are SGHDN and FVKESK. CDR3 size: 17 residues.

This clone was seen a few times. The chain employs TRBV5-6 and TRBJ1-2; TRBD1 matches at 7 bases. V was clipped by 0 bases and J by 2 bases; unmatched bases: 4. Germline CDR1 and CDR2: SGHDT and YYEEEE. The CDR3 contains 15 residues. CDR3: CASSLGAGQNYGYTF. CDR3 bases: TGTGCCAGCAGCTTGGGGGCGGGACAGAACTATGGCTACACCTTC.

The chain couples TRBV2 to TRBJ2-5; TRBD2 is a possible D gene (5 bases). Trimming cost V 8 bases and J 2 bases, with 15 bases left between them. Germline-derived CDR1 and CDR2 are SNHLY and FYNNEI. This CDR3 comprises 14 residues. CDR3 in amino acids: CASRKGVLQETQYF. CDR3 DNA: TGTGCCAGCCGGAAGGGAGTTTTACAAGAGACCCAGTACTTC.

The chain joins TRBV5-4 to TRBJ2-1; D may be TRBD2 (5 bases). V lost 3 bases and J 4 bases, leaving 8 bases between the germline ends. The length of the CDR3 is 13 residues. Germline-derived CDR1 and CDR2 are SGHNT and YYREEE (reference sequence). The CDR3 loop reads CASSSDSYNEQFF. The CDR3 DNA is TGTGCCAGCAGCTCGGACTCATACAATGAGCAGTTCTTC.

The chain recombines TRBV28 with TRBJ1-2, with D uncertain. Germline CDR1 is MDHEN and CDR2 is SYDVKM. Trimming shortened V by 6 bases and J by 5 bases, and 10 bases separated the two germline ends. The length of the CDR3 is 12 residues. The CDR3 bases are TGTGCCAGCAGCTTCCGGGAGTATGGCTACACCTTC. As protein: CASSFREYGYTF.

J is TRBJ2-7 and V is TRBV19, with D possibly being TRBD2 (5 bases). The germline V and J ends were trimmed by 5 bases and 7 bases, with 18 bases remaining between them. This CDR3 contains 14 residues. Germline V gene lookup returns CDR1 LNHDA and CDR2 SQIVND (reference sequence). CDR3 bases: TGTGCCAGTAGTGTTACACTAGTCTGGGAGGAGCAGTACTTC. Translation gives CASSVTLVWEEQYF.

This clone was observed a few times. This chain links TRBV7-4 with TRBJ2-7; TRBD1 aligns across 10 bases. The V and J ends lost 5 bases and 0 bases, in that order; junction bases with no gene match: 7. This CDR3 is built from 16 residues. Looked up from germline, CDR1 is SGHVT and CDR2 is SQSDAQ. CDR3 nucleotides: TGTGCCAGCAGCATACCGGACAGGGGGTACTCCTACGAGCAGTACTTC. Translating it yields CASSIPDRGYSYEQYF. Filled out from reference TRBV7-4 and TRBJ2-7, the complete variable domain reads GAGVSQSPRYKVAKRGRDVALRCDSISGHVTLYWYRQTLGQGSEVLTYSQSDAQRDKSGRPSGRFSAERPERSVSTLKIQRTEQGDSAVYLCASSIPDRGYSYEQYFGPGTRLTVT.

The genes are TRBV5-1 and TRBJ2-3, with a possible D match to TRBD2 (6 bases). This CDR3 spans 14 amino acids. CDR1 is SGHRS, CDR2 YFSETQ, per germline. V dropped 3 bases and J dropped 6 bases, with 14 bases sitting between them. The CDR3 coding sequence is TGCGCCAGCAGCTCAGATTCGGGGGATGATACGCAGTATTTT. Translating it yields CASSSDSGDDTQYF.